The rows below give T cell receptor beta chains drawn from one sample of a study of OX40 agonist ivuxolimab in advanced cancers. Some clones are missing from TCRdb's copy, which holds only in-frame ones; the method was immunoSEQ multiplex PCR. The sample comprises 55,000 to 85,000 clones, about 83% of which are singletons, and approximately 0.68% rests with the top ten. The input for sequencing was CD4+ or CD8+ T cells sorted from blood, taken in a trial of the OX40 agonist ivuxolimab. The receptors here all came from an adult with an advanced solid tumor such as melanoma, head and neck, liver or kidney cancer. Both conserved end residues are part of each CDR3. A D gene is named only where the DNA matches it firmly. Size is stated for part of the rows, as once, few or many counts, or as a class when the clone is expanded.

D	V	size	J	DNA	CDR3
.	TRBV6-6	.	TRBJ2-7	TGTGCCAGCAGTTACAGACAGCCTGACGAGCAGTACTTC	CASSYRQPDEQYF
.	TRBV27	once	TRBJ1-1	TGTGCCAGCAGTTTCCTGCAGAATACTGAAGCTTTCTTT	CASSFLQNTEAFF
.	TRBV11-3	.	TRBJ2-5	TGTGCCAGCAGCTCAACAGGGTCAGAGACCCAGTACTTC	CASSSTGSETQYF
.	TRBV5-1	.	TRBJ1-2	TGCGCCAGCAGCTTGGCCCGGACAGACTATGGCTACACCTTC	CASSLARTDYGYTF
.	TRBV12-5	.	TRBJ2-2	TGTGCTCTGCCTTCGGACGGCTGGAACACCGGGGAGCTGTTTTTT	CALPSDGWNTGELFF
.	TRBV4-3	.	TRBJ1-2	TGCGCCAGCAGCCAAGATCTGATGACCTTAAACTATGGCTACACCTTC	CASSQDLMTLNYGYTF
TRBD1	TRBV11-2	.	TRBJ1-2	TGTGCCAGCAGTTATACAGGGGAAAGCGGCTACACCTTC	CASSYTGESGYTF
.	TRBV9	.	TRBJ1-2	TGTGCCAGCAGCCCTCCCAGGACAGACTATGGCTACACCTTC	CASSPPRTDYGYTF
TRBD1	TRBV6-6	.	TRBJ1-1	TGTGCCAGCAGTTACAGGGGGCAAGGCACTGAAGCTTTCTTT	CASSYRGQGTEAFF
.	TRBV5-6	few	TRBJ2-1	TGTGCCAGCAGCTTGGAAGTCGGGCAGGGACCCGCCTACAATGAGCAGTTCTTC	CASSLEVGQGPAYNEQFF
TRBD2	TRBV10-3	.	TRBJ2-5	TGTGCCATCAGTGAGTCGACTAGCGGGGGAGGAGAGACCCAGTACTTC	CAISESTSGGGETQYF
TRBD2	TRBV10-3	.	TRBJ2-6	TGTGCCATCAGTGAGGGGACTAGCGGGGTTACCGTTCTGGGGGCCAACGTCCTGACTTTC	CAISEGTSGVTVLGANVLTF
.	TRBV7-8	.	TRBJ1-1	TGTGCCAGCAGCCACCAGGGGATTGCAGCTTTCTTT	CASSHQGIAAFF
TRBD1	TRBV15	.	TRBJ2-7	TGTGCCACCAGCAGCAGACAGGGGCGGTGGGAGCAGTACTTC	CATSSRQGRWEQYF
.	TRBV5-1	.	TRBJ1-1	TGCGCCAGCAGCTTGGACAGGGCCGGAAACACTGAAGCTTTCTTT	CASSLDRAGNTEAFF
.	TRBV7-9	.	TRBJ1-5	TGTGCCAGCAGCCGCGGGGGGGGCAATCAGCCCCAGCATTTT	CASSRGGGNQPQHF
TRBD1	TRBV5-1	once	TRBJ1-2	TGCGCCAGCAGTGATCCGGGACAGGGAGATGGCTACACCTTC	CASSDPGQGDGYTF
.	TRBV6-6	.	TRBJ2-5	TGTGCCAGCAGTTACAACACCCAAGAGACCCAGTACTTC	CASSYNTQETQYF
.	TRBV7-9	.	TRBJ1-1	TGTGCCAGCAGCACTAAATACAGGGCCACTGAAGCTTTCTTT	CASSTKYRATEAFF
.	TRBV6-5	.	TRBJ1-1	TGTGCCACCAGGACGTACACTGAAGCTTTCTTT	CATRTYTEAFF
.	TRBV18	.	TRBJ1-5	TGTGCCAGCTCACCCGGACAGCCTCAGGATCAGCCCCAGCATTTT	CASSPGQPQDQPQHF
.	TRBV9	few	TRBJ1-5	TGTGCCAGCAGCGTAGGTCAGGTGGATCAGCCCCAGCATTTT	CASSVGQVDQPQHF
TRBD2	TRBV11-2	.	TRBJ2-5	TGTGCCACCGGGAGGTATGAGACCCAGTACTTC	CATGRYETQYF
TRBD2	TRBV6-5	.	TRBJ2-1	TGTGCCGGACATAGCGGGGGCCTCAGGGGTGAGCAGTTCTTC	CAGHSGGLRGEQFF
.	TRBV4-3	few	TRBJ2-2	TGCGCCAGCAGCCAAGATAGTCTATTCACCGGGGAGCTGTTTTTT	CASSQDSLFTGELFF
.	TRBV9	.	TRBJ2-1	TGTGCCAGCAGCGTAGAGGGGCAGAGTCTGGGTGAGCAGTTCTTC	CASSVEGQSLGEQFF
.	TRBV25-1	.	TRBJ2-5	TGTGCCAGCAGTGATTTCCTACCTACAACGACCCAAGAGACCCAGTACTTC	CASSDFLPTTTQETQYF
TRBD2	TRBV7-9	.	TRBJ2-7	TGTGCCAGCAGCTTAGTGCCGACGACTAGCGGGGCAACCTACGAGCAGTACTTC	CASSLVPTTSGATYEQYF
TRBD1	TRBV7-2	once	TRBJ1-3	TGTGCCAGCAGCTTAAGACAGGGCTCTGGAAACACCATATATTTT	CASSLRQGSGNTIYF
.	TRBV7-6	.	TRBJ1-3	TGTGCCAGCAGGGAGAGCGTTAGGGGTATTGGAAACACCATATATTTT	CASRESVRGIGNTIYF
TRBD2	TRBV5-1	.	TRBJ2-3	TGCGCCAGCAGCCCCTTTGGCGGGGGGGGGCCAGATACGCAGTATTTT	CASSPFGGGGPDTQYF
.	TRBV7-8	.	TRBJ1-4	TGTGCCAGCAGCTTAATGGGTGGCAAAAATGAAAAACTGTTTTTT	CASSLMGGKNEKLFF
.	TRBV7-8	.	TRBJ1-4	TGTGCCAGCAGCTCCGTGCGAGCCCGGGAAAAACTGTTTTTT	CASSSVRAREKLFF
.	TRBV12-5	.	TRBJ1-5	TGTGCTAGTGGTTTTAATAGCAATCAGCCCCAGCATTTT	CASGFNSNQPQHF
.	TRBV5-1	.	TRBJ2-7	TGCGCCAGCAGCCGTATGGGACAAGGGGTCGGCCACTACGAGCAGTACTTC	CASSRMGQGVGHYEQYF
.	TRBV9	.	TRBJ1-6	TGTGCCAGCGGCAGAGATAATTCACCCCTCCACTTT	CASGRDNSPLHF
.	TRBV19	.	TRBJ2-7	TGTGCCAGCGAAGGGTTTGCCGGGAAAGCCTACGAGCAGTACTTC	CASEGFAGKAYEQYF
.	TRBV7-3	.	TRBJ1-6	TGTGCCAGCAGCCAAGACAATACCTATAATTCACCCCTCCACTTT	CASSQDNTYNSPLHF
.	TRBV6-6	.	TRBJ1-1	TGTGCCAGCAGTCTTACTCGTTACACTGAAGCTTTCTTT	CASSLTRYTEAFF
TRBD1	TRBV2	once	TRBJ2-7	TGTGCCAGCGGGCGTGGGACAGGGGGGATAGGGGAGCAGTACTTC	CASGRGTGGIGEQYF
.	TRBV7-2	.	TRBJ1-2	TGTGCCAGCAGCGGAACAACAGTTACTAACTATGGCTACACCTTC	CASSGTTVTNYGYTF
.	TRBV7-2	once	TRBJ1-1	TGTGCCAGCAGCCCCACGACGGCGAACACTGAAGCTTTCTTT	CASSPTTANTEAFF
TRBD1	TRBV11-2	.	TRBJ2-4	TGTGCCAGCAGCTTAGTAAGCGACAGGGTTTCCAAAAACATTCAGTACTTC	CASSLVSDRVSKNIQYF
.	TRBV21-1	.	TRBJ1-4	TGTGCCAGCAAAGGCGGCAGTACTAATGAAAAACTGTTTTTT	CASKGGSTNEKLFF
TRBD1	TRBV7-2	few	TRBJ1-2	TGTGCCAGCAGCTCAGAGACAGGGGGCGCCGGTGGCTACACCTTC	CASSSETGGAGGYTF